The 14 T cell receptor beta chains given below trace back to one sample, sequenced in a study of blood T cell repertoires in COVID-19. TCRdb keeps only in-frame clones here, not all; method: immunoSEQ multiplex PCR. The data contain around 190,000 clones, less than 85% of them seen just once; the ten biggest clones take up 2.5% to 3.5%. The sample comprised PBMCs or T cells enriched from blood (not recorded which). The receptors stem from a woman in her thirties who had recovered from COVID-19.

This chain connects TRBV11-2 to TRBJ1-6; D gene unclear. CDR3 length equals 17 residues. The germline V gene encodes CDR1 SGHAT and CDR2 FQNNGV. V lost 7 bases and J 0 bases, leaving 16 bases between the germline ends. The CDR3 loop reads CASTQREGSSYNSPLHF. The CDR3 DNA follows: TGTGCCAGCACCCAAAGGGAGGGAAGCTCCTATAATTCACCCCTCCACTTT.

CDR3 sequence (DNA): TGTGCCAGCAGCCCAGGGCAGGGATTCTCTGGGGCCAACGTCCTGACTTTC. Residues: CASSPGQGFSGANVLTF. V usage is TRBV11-3 and J usage is TRBJ2-6; D may be TRBD1 (5 bases). Germline CDR1 SGHNT, CDR2 YENEEA. With 5 bases removed from V and 0 bases from J, the gap between germline ends came to 14 bases. The length of the CDR3 is 17 residues.

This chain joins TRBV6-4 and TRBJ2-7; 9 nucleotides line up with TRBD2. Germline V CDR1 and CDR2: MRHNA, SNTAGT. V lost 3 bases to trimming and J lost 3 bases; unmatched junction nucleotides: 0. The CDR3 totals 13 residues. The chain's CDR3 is CASSETSGYEQYF. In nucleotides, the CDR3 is TGTGCCAGCAGTGAGACTAGCGGCTACGAGCAGTACTTC.

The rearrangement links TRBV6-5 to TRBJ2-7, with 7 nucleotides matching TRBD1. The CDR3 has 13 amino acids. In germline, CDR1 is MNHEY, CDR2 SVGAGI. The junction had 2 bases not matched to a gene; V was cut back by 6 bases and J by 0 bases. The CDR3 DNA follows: TGTGCCAGCAGGGGGACAGTCTCCTACGAGCAGTACTTC. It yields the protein CASRGTVSYEQYF.

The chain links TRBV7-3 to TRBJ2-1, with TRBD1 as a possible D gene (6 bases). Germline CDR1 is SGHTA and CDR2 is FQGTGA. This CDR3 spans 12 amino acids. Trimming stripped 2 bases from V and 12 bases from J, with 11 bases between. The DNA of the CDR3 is TGTGCCAGCAGCTTAGAGACAGGCCGGCAGTTCTTC. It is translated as CASSLETGRQFF. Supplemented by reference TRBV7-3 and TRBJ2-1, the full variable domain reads GAGVSQTPSNKVTEKGKYVELRCDPISGHTALYWYRQSLGQGPEFLIYFQGTGAADDSGLPNDRFFAVRPEGSVSTLKIQRTERGDSAVYLCASSLETGRQFFGPGTRLTVL.

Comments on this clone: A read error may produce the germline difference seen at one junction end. CDR3 nucleotide sequence: TGTGCCAGCGCAAGGGGTGGACAGGGAATCTTC. Protein product: CASARGGQGIF. The chain links TRBV12-3 or TRBV12-4 to TRBJ2-1; 8 positions agree with TRBD1. The CDR3 runs to 11 residues.

Written as DNA, the CDR3 is TGTGCCAGCAGCTTAGCGGGGGCGGGTGGGGCCAACGTCCTGACTTTC. It specifies CASSLAGAGGANVLTF. V usage is TRBV7-9 and J usage is TRBJ2-6; D possibly corresponds to TRBD1 (6 bases). Deletions cut 0 bases from V and 3 bases from J, with 9 bases between. The V gene's germline CDR1 is SEHNR and CDR2 FQNEAQ (reference sequence). This CDR3 has 16 amino acids.

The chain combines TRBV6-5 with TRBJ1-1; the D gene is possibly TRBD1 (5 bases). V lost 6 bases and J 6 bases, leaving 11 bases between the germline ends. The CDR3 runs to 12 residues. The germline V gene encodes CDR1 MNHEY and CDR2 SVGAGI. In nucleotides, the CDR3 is TGTGCCAGCAGACGGGACTTAGCTGAAGCTTTCTTT. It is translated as CASRRDLAEAFF.

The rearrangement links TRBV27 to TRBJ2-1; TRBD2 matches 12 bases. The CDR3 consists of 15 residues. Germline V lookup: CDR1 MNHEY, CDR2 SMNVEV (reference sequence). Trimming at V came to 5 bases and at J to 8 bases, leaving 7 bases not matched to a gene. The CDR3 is CASSTPSGGAYEQFF. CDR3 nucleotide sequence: TGTGCCAGCAGTACCCCTAGCGGGGGGGCATATGAGCAGTTCTTC.

The CDR3 sequence: CASSQARGEQYF. CDR3 DNA sequence: TGCGCCAGCAGCCAAGCCCGGGGGGAGCAGTACTTC. The V gene is TRBV4-1, the J gene TRBJ2-7; a possible D gene is TRBD2 (6 bases). CDR3 length equals 12 residues. The V end lost 1 base, the J end lost 7 bases, and 8 bases lay between the germline ends. Per the germline V gene, CDR1 is MGHRA and CDR2 is YSYEKL.

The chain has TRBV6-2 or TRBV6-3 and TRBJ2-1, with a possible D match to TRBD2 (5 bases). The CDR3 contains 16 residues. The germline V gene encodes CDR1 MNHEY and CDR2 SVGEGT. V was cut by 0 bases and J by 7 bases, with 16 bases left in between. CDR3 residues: CASSYSRRTIRNEQFF. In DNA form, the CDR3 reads TGTGCCAGCAGTTACTCGAGGAGGACCATACGGAATGAGCAGTTCTTC.

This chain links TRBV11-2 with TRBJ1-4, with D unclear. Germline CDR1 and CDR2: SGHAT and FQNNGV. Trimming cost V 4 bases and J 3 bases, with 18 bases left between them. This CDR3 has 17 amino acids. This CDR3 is CASSSRLNLAANEKLFF. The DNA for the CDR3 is TGTGCCAGCAGCTCCCGATTAAATCTGGCGGCTAATGAAAAACTGTTTTTT.

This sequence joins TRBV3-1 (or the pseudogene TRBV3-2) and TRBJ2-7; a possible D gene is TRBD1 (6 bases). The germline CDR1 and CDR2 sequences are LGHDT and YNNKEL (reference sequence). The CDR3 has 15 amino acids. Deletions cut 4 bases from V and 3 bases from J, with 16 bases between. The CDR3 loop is CASSRLTGSFYEQYF. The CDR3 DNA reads TGTGCCAGCAGCCGCCTAACAGGGAGCTTCTACGAGCAGTACTTC.

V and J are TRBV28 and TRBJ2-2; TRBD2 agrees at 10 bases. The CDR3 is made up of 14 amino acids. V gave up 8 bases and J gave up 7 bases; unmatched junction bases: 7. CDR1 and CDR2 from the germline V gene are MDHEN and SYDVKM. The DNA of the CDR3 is TGTGCCAGCCTTCTAGCGGGAGCCGGCGGGGAGCTGTTTTTT. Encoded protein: CASLLAGAGGELFF.